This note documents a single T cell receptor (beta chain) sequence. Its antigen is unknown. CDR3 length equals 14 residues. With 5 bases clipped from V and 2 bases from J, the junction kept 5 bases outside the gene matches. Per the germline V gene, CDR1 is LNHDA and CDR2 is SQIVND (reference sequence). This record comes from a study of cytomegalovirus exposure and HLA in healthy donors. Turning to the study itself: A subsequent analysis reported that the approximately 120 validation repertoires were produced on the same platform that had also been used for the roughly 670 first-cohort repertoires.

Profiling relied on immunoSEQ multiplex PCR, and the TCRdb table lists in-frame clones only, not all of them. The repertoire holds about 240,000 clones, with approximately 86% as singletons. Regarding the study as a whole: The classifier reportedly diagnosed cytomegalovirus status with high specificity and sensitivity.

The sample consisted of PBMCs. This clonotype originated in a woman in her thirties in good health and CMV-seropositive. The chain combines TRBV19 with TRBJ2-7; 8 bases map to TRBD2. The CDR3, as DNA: TGTGCCAGTAGTGCGGGACTAGTCACCTACGAGCAGTACTTC. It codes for CASSAGLVTYEQYF.